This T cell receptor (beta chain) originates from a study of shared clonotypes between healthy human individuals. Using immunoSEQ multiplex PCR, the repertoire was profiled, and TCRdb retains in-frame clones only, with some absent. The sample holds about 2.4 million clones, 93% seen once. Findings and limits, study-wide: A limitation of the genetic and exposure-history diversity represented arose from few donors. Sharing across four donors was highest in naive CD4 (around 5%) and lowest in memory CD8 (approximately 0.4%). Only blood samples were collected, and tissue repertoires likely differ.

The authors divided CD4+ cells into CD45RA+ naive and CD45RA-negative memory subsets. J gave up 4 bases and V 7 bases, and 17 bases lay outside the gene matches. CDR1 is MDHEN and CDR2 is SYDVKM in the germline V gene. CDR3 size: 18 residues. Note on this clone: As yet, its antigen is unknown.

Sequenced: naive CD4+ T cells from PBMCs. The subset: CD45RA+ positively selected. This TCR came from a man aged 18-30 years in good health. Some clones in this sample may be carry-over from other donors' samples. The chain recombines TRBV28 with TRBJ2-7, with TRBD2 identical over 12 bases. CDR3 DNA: TGTGCCAGCATACAGGGGACAGGGAGGACTAGCGGGGTATACGAGCAGTACTTC. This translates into CASIQGTGRTSGVYEQYF.